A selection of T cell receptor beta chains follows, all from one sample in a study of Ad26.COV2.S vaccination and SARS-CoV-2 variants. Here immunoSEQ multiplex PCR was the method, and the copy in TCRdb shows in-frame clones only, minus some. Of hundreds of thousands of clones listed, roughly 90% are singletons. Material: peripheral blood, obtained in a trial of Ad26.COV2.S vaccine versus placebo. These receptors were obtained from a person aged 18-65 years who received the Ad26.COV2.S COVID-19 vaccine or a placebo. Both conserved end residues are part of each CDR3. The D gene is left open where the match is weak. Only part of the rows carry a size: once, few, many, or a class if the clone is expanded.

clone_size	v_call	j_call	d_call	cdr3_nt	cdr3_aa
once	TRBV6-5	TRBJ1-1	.	TGTGCCAGCGGGCAGGGAGGGTCAGCTTTCTTT	CASGQGGSAFF
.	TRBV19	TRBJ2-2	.	TGTGCCAGTAGTATCGCTAGCACCGGGGAGCTGTTTTTT	CASSIASTGELFF
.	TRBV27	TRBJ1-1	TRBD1	TGTGCCAGCAGTTTCGACAGGGGCACTGAAGCTTTCTTT	CASSFDRGTEAFF
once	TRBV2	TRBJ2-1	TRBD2	TGTGCCAGCAGGTGGGAGGGATACAATGAGCAGTTCTTC	CASRWEGYNEQFF
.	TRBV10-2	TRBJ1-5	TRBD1	TGCGCCAGCAGTGAGACCGTGACAGGGGCGGGCAATCAGCCCCAGCATTTT	CASSETVTGAGNQPQHF
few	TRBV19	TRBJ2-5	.	TGTGCCAGTAGTCGAGCACCTCAAGAGACCCAGTACTTC	CASSRAPQETQYF
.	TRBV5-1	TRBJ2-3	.	TGCGCCAGCAGGGGGCCCACAGATACGCAGTATTTT	CASRGPTDTQYF
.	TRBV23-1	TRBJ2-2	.	TGCGCCAGGTTTCGCACCGGGGAGCTGTTTTTT	CARFRTGELFF
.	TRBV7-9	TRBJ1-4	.	TGTGCCAGCAGCGCGCAGGGACTTAATGAAAAACTGTTTTTT	CASSAQGLNEKLFF
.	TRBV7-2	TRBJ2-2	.	TGTGCCAGCAGTAGGAGGACCGGGGAGCTGTTTTTT	CASSRRTGELFF
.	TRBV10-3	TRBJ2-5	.	TGTGCCATCAGTGAAACTGACATGGCCGAGACCCAGTACTTC	CAISETDMAETQYF
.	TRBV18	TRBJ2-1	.	TGTGCCAGCTCACCCTCCACAGGGGCTGGCGGGAGGACCTACAATGAGCAGTTCTTC	CASSPSTGAGGRTYNEQFF